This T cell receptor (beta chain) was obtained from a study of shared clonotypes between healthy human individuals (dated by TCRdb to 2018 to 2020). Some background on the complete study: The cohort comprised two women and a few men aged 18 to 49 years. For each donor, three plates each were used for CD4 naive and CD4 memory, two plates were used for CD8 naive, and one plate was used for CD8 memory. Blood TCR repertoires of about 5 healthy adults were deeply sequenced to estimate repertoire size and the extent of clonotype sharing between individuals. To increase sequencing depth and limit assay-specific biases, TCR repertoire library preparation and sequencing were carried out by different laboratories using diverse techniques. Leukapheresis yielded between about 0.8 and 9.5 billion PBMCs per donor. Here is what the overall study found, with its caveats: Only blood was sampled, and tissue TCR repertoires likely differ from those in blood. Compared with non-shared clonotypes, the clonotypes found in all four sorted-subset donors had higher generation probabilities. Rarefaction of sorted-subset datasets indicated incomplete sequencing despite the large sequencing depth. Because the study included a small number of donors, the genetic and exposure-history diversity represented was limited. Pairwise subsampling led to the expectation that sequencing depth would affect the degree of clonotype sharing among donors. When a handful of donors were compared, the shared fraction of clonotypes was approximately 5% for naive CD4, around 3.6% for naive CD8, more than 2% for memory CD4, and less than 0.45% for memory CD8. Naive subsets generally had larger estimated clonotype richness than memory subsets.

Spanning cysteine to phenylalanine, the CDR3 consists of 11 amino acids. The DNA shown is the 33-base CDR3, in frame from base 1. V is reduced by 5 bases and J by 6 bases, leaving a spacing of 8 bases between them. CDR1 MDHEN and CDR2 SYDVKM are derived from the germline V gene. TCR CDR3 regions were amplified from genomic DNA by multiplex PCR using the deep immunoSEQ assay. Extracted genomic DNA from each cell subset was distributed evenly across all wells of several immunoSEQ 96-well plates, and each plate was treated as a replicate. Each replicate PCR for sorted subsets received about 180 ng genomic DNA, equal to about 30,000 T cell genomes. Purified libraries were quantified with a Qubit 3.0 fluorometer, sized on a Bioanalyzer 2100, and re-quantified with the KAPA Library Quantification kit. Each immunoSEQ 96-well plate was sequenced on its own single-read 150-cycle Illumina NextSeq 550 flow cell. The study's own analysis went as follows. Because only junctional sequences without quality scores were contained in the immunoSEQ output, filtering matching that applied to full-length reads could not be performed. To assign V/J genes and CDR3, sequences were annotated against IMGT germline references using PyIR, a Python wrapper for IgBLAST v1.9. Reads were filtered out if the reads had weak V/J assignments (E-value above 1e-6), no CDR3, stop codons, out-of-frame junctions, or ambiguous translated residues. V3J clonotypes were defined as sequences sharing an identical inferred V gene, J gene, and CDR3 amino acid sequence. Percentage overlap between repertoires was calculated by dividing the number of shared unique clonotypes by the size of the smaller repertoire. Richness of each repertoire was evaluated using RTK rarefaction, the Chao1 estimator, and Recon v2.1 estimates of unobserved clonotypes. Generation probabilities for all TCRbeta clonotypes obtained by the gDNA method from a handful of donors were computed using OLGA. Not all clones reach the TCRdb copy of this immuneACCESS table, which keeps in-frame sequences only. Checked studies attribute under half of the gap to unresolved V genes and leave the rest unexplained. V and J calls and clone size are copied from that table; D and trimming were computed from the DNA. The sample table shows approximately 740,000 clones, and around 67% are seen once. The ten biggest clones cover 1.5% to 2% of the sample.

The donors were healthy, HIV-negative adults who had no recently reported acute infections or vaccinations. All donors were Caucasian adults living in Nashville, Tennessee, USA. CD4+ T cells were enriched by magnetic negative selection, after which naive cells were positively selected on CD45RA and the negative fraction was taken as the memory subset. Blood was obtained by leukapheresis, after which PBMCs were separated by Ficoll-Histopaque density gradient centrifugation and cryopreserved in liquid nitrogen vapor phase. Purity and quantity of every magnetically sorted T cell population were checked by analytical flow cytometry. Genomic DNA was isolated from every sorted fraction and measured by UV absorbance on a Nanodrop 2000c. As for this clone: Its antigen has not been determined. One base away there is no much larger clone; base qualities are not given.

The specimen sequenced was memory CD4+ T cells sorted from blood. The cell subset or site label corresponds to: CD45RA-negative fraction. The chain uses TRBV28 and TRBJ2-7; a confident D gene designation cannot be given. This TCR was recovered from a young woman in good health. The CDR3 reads CASSRRFEQYF. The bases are TGTGCCAGCAGTCGGCGTTTCGAGCAGTACTTC.